The present entry profiles one TCR beta chain with its context. Its antigen is unknown. The record has no base qualities; no much larger clone is one base away. The sample originates from a study of cytomegalovirus exposure and HLA in healthy donors (dated by TCRdb to 2017 to 2019). Broadly, across the study: According to an earlier analysis of a few hundred of the donors, roughly 180 million T cells yielded 117 million unique TCR beta sequences and approximately 280 Gb of sequence data. The study used immunosequencing to profile the T cell repertoires of approximately 690 subjects and linked those repertoires to cytomegalovirus serostatus. Because of strong linkage in the cohort, roughly five DR-DQ haplotypes were treated as single units for association and clustering. High-throughput TCR immunosequencing, statistical association of individual TCRs with disease status, and machine learning were combined to predict cytomegalovirus infection status. Roughly 320 gigabases of sequencing data and approximately 91 million unique TCR sequences made up an early release that covered some 640 HLA-typed donors. Donor age, sex, ethnicity and CMV serostatus were compiled alongside the repertoire data. In a later genetic analysis, genome-wide SNP genotypes for about 55% of the roughly 670 donors were used, and that subset was treated as a discovery cohort. An earlier analysis of several hundred of the donors applied high-throughput TCR beta sequencing to assess whether each TCR beta V gene segment acted as functional or pseudogenic. A separate validation cohort of 100 to 150 different subjects was used in addition to the roughly 700-subject first cohort. On average, roughly 250,000 unique TCR beta nucleotide sequences were sequenced per donor among 398 genotyped donors of the cohort, with around 19% of those sequences being non-productive. A later analysis re-examined previously published TCR beta repertoires from just over 650 donors and added high-resolution HLA genotyping to investigate patterns of TCR occurrence. The study was designed to test whether signatures of past pathogen exposure could be identified by cataloging public T cell receptors. In the later analysis, no new phenotypic data were used to find candidate immune exposures; instead, reliance was placed on TCR beta sequences and their occurrence across donors. Every discovery cohort repertoire had been produced on one sequencing platform. Among the approximately 420 genotyped donors, around 81% belonged to the genetic ancestry cluster associated with self-reported Caucasian donors. Typing coverage differed by locus: A, B, C, DRB1 and DQB1 were typed in about 620-640 donors, DQA1 in about 500, DPA1 in 606, and DPB1 in just under 490. Class I and class II HLA loci were covered by the typing at four-digit resolution. The paper as a whole reports these results and caveats: In a later analysis, HLA-associated TCR beta chains showed more clonal expansion and lower generation probabilities than non-associated chains that were equally common. Correlated functional status among segregating V segments might reflect linkage disequilibrium, but an unknown experimental factor could not be ruled out. Broadly in line with IMGT annotations, most TCR beta V segments showed up in productive rearrangements about 87% or about 30% of the time in an earlier analysis of about 500 of the donors. In this cohort, only TCR beta chains were sequenced, and detectable features were limited by the absence of alpha or paired-chain data. A later analysis reported that several top co-occurrence clusters appeared linked to parvovirus B19, influenza, CMV and Epstein-Barr virus. Cytomegalovirus status was reported to be diagnosed by the classifier with high specificity and sensitivity in both the original and validation cohorts. Because HLA typing was unavailable for some donors at each locus, only the typed subset was used in association tests. Most CMV-associated TCR beta chains appeared to be HLA-restricted in a later analysis, and the HLA associations seemed to be driven largely by CMV exposure. According to the authors, the approach could potentially be generalized to other disease states and immunological phenotypes. Assigning TCR associations to individual alleles was difficult when HLA alleles, especially DR and DQ, strongly co-occurred. A further reported finding was that TCR beta sequences accurately predicted the HLA-A and HLA-B alleles for most subjects in the first cohort. In a later analysis, some 17,000 TCR beta sequences were associated with specific HLA alleles at a false discovery rate of 0.05. Because counts were too low, about 15 rarely observed V segments, including chromosome 9 orphons, were left out of the earlier analysis of about 620 of the donors. The study listed 164 TCR beta chains as associated with cytomegalovirus. In vitro tests confirmed that a few of the cytomegalovirus-associated TCR beta chains recognize cytomegalovirus antigens. Sequencing depth was assumed to be roughly uniform across donors in the presence/absence analyses, though that assumption may not hold. While some public TCRs were present in many individuals, most TCR sequences turned up only very rarely across donors. The only immune exposure information available for the cohort was CMV serostatus. In a later analysis, the rate of TCR association differed among HLA loci, with DRB1 alleles having the most associated TCRs and HLA-C alleles having the fewest. A later genetic analysis associated a missense DCLRE1C variant with V-gene and J-gene trimming of TCR beta chains, and an independent cohort replicated the association. A cluster of highly shared sequence variants was judged likely to represent a technical artifact of the sequencing pipeline. In a later genetic analysis, fewer N-insertions in productive TCRs were reported among donors in an Asian-associated ancestry cluster than the roughly 700-donor mean.

The cohort was made up of 666 healthy bone marrow donors. At the time of sampling, every cohort member was nominally healthy, though immune exposures that went unrecorded were likely present. The donor was CMV seropositive and was included in the group of approximately 300 seropositive cohort members. Each donor provided a peripheral blood sample, and peripheral blood mononuclear cells were used for TCR beta sequencing. Genomic DNA was extracted from the blood cell samples with the Qiagen DNeasy Blood Extraction Kit. Libraries were built with the immunoSEQ multiplex PCR assay. For the multiplex PCR, a mixture combining 60 forward primers for TCR Vbeta segments and 13 reverse primers for TCR Jbeta segments was used. The CDR3 region of rearranged TCR beta genes was amplified from genomic DNA with a multiplex PCR assay. The amplified TCR beta libraries were sequenced on the Illumina HiSeq System as 87-base-pair reads. The study's own analysis went as follows. Across the roughly 600 repertoires, a later analysis counted about 81 million unique TCR beta chains, around 11 million of which were shared by at least two donors. Raw reads were error-corrected and collapsed into unique sequences by a nearest-neighbor algorithm in which closely related sequences were merged to remove PCR and sequencing errors. To assign V, D and J gene segments, CDR3 sequences were aligned to IMGT reference sequences. Each retained sequence needed at least a six-nucleotide match to both a V gene segment and a J gene segment. Rearrangements were classified as productive when the CDR3 lacked stop codons and remained in frame with V and J, and all other rearrangements were classified as non-productive. Following IMGT convention, CDR3 was defined as the stretch from the second conserved V-encoded cysteine up to the conserved J-encoded phenylalanine. Sequences without an unambiguous match to a single V gene segment were excluded from the earlier analysis of about 600 of the donors. In an earlier analysis of approximately 500 of the donors, a V segment was called functional when productive rearrangements were above 56.7%, and segregating when the standard deviation between donors exceeded 5%. A statistical classification framework was built to diagnose cytomegalovirus status from the catalog of TCR beta chain sequences. In a later analysis, V and J genes were assigned by comparing TCR nucleotide sequences against IMGT/GENE-DB human TR gene sequences. Using the TCRdist pipeline, a later analysis assigned CDR3 sequences along with most-parsimonious VDJ recombination scenarios. In a later analysis, every TCR beta chain was defined by the combination of its CDR3 amino acid sequence and its V-gene family, and reads without a unique V-gene family were dropped. A later analysis removed 500 to 650 highly shared, low-generation-probability nucleotide sequences to deal with suspected cross-contamination and a sequencing artifact. In a later analysis, a clonal expansion index was calculated for each public chain from normalized within-repertoire ranks of inferred template counts. In a later analysis, generation probabilities were computed using a VDJ recombination model fitted to out-of-frame rearrangements, and the results were checked against IGoR. In a later analysis, TCR-TCR, TCR-HLA and TCR-CMV co-occurrence was scored with hypergeometric tests, and a repertoire-size bias correction was applied to TCR pairs. A later analysis estimated false discovery rates by permuting HLA or CMV assignments 20 times. In a later analysis, co-occurring TCRs were grouped using DBSCAN, with TCRdist sequence similarity added in when clustering inside HLA-allele-positive subsets. Repertoires with fewer than 30,000 or more than 120,000 public chains were left out of co-occurrence clustering, as were four to six repertoires with anomalous nucleotide sharing. TCRdb took this table from immuneACCESS and kept in-frame rearrangements with V and J called. Such tables lack part of the clones; where checked against another copy, unresolved V genes explain under half of the gap, and the rest is unexplained. The V and J calls and clone size were taken over from that table, and D and trimming were inferred from the DNA. The sample profile shows around 150,000 clones; approximately 75% of them were found once. The ten largest clones capture 3.7% of the sample.

The sequencing input was PBMCs. This clonotype was obtained from a man younger than 45 in good health and CMV-seropositive.

The DNA sequence is TGTGCCAGCTCACTGGGACAGGGTTCCAACAATGAGCAGTTCTTC. Translated, it gives CASSLGQGSNNEQFF. In this chain, TRBV18 is recombined with TRBJ2-1; 9 bases in the middle match TRBD1. CDR1 and CDR2 (KGHSH, LQKENI) derive from the germline V gene. The CDR3 runs 15 amino acids, cysteine and phenylalanine included. Left in the record is the CDR3 DNA by itself, 45 bases read in frame from the first base. V trim: 4 bases; J trim: 5 bases; unmatched bases: 6. The reference TRBV18 and TRBJ2-1 proteins fill in what lies around the CDR3, so the full variable domain reads NAGVMQNPRHLVRRRGQEARLRCSPMKGHSHVYWYRQLPEEGLKFMVYLQKENIIDESGMPKERFSAEFPKEGPSILRIQQVVRGDSAAYFCASSLGQGSNNEQFFGPGTRLTVL.